The rows below give T cell receptor beta chains drawn from one sample of a study of early stage breast cancer tumors. The method was immunoSEQ multiplex PCR; TCRdb's version includes in-frame clones alone and lacks a portion of them. The table includes 60,000 to 75,000 clones, over 80% detected once. Sequencing was carried out using blood. The receptors were sampled from a person in their 40s with breast cancer. CDR3s include the opening cysteine and the closing phenylalanine or tryptophan. A D gene is named only where the DNA matches it firmly. Clone size is shown for a subset of rows, as once, few, many or a class of expanded clone.

abundance: NA; j_gene: TRBJ2-7; d_gene: NA; v_gene: TRBV10-3; CDR3nt: TGTGCCTCTCAGGCGGGACCCGGCAATGAGCAGTACTTC; CDR3aa: CASQAGPGNEQYF
abundance: once; j_gene: TRBJ1-2; d_gene: NA; v_gene: TRBV28; CDR3nt: TGTGCCAGCAGTTTTGTAGAACGAGCTAACTATGGCTACACCTTC; CDR3aa: CASSFVERANYGYTF
abundance: NA; j_gene: TRBJ2-5; d_gene: NA; v_gene: TRBV5-1; CDR3nt: TGCGCCAGCAGCTTCTACCAAGAGACCCAGTACTTC; CDR3aa: CASSFYQETQYF
abundance: few; j_gene: TRBJ1-2; d_gene: TRBD1; v_gene: TRBV29-1; CDR3nt: TGCAGCGTTGAGGGACAGGGTTACTATGGCTACACCTTC; CDR3aa: CSVEGQGYYGYTF
abundance: NA; j_gene: TRBJ2-3; d_gene: NA; v_gene: TRBV7-2; CDR3nt: TGTGCCAGCAGCTTGCACGGGGAAGCTAGCACAGATACGCAGTATTTT; CDR3aa: CASSLHGEASTDTQYF
abundance: few; j_gene: TRBJ1-1; d_gene: NA; v_gene: TRBV5-1; CDR3nt: TGCGCCAGCAGCACCGCTTTTGAACAGGAGAACACTGAAGCTTTCTTT; CDR3aa: CASSTAFEQENTEAFF
abundance: NA; j_gene: TRBJ2-3; d_gene: NA; v_gene: TRBV10-3; CDR3nt: TGTGCCATCAGGGGATCATTTAGCACAGATACGCAGTATTTT; CDR3aa: CAIRGSFSTDTQYF
abundance: NA; j_gene: TRBJ1-3; d_gene: NA; v_gene: TRBV4-2; CDR3nt: TGTGCCAGCAGCCAAGCCGCAGGGTCTGGAAACACCATATATTTT; CDR3aa: CASSQAAGSGNTIYF
abundance: few; j_gene: TRBJ2-5; d_gene: NA; v_gene: TRBV9; CDR3nt: TGTGCCAGCAGCGTAGATGTCTCAGGGCCAGAGACCCAGTACTTC; CDR3aa: CASSVDVSGPETQYF
abundance: NA; j_gene: TRBJ1-1; d_gene: NA; v_gene: TRBV18; CDR3nt: TGTGCCAGCTCACCAGGGGGTGAGGGCACTGAAGCTTTCTTT; CDR3aa: CASSPGGEGTEAFF
abundance: NA; j_gene: TRBJ1-1; d_gene: NA; v_gene: TRBV5-1; CDR3nt: TGCGCCAGCAGCTTCACGCCGCGTGGGCACAATGAAGCTTTCTTT; CDR3aa: CASSFTPRGHNEAFF
abundance: NA; j_gene: TRBJ2-6; d_gene: NA; v_gene: TRBV2; CDR3nt: TGTGCCATCCCCAAGGACGCCCTACTCTCTGGGGCCAACGTCCTGACTTTC; CDR3aa: CAIPKDALLSGANVLTF
abundance: NA; j_gene: TRBJ1-5; d_gene: TRBD1; v_gene: TRBV28; CDR3nt: TGTGCCAGCACCACAGGGGGCGGTAATCAGCCCCAGCATTTT; CDR3aa: CASTTGGGNQPQHF
abundance: NA; j_gene: TRBJ1-5; d_gene: NA; v_gene: TRBV15; CDR3nt: TGTGCCACCAGCAGAGCCCCGATACAGGTAGCAATTCAGCCCCAGCATTTT; CDR3aa: CATSRAPIQVAIQPQHF